The rows below give T cell receptor beta chains drawn from one sample of a study of CD4 T cells in relation to SARS-CoV-2 and coronaviruses. Generated by immunoSEQ multiplex PCR, the TCRdb table keeps only in-frame clones and is missing some. The sample includes approximately 37,000 clones, approximately 85% of them seen just once. Sequencing was performed on memory CD4+ T cells from PBMCs. The source is an adult with COVID-19. Both conserved end residues are trimmed from each CDR3.

V gene	J gene	CDR3 protein
TRBV9	TRBJ2-1	ASSGGTSYNEQF
TRBV12-2	TRBJ2-1	ASRLAGCLAGGPGHGEQF
TRBV24-1	TRBJ2-2	ATSDPAGTGELF
TRBV4-1	TRBJ2-5	ASSRLVSETQY
TRBV10-3	TRBJ2-1	AISPQGFNEQF
TRBV4-3	TRBJ2-6	ASSQVGAQGDSGANVLT
TRBV14	TRBJ1-1	ASSQGQWNTEAF
TRBV18	TRBJ2-7	ASSPERTSYEQY
TRBV6-5	TRBJ2-7	ASSRGRVNEQY
TRBV25-1	TRBJ1-1	ASTQDRFDTEAF
TRBV7-6	TRBJ2-1	ASSLMQGSSYNEQF
TRBV27	TRBJ2-6	ASRADRGGLYTGANVLT
TRBV5-4	TRBJ1-5	ASSFLGTSSSNQPQH
TRBV6-5	TRBJ1-3	ARKSGLFSGNTIY
TRBV28	TRBJ1-3	ASGSPGAGNTIY
TRBV18	TRBJ2-1	ASSRYEQF
TRBV5-5	TRBJ2-7	ASSLGLADYEQY
TRBV7-8	TRBJ2-7	ASRQGASYEQY
TRBV29-1	TRBJ2-7	SYAWDRSGEQY
TRBV10-3	TRBJ2-7	AISEALAGAYEQY
TRBV5-5	TRBJ1-2	ASSLATGDASGYT
TRBV28	TRBJ2-3	ASSLLEGADTQY
TRBV15	TRBJ1-6	ATRDDRGPVSPLH
TRBV20-1	TRBJ2-3	SASPLADSSTDTQY
TRBV13	TRBJ2-1	ASSPGLAGDNEQF
TRBV28	TRBJ2-1	ASENNPGARSAEQF
TRBV2	TRBJ2-7	ASRASGNSYEQY
TRBV7-6	TRBJ2-7	ASSLEETSGPDEQY
TRBV25-1	TRBJ2-7	ASSGVGTSGKQY
TRBV30	TRBJ1-5	AWSQGTGDQPQH
TRBV10-1	TRBJ1-2	ASSDRGSYGYT
TRBV18	TRBJ2-1	ASSRTGDTYNEQF
TRBV13	TRBJ2-1	ASSGILDDDNEQF
TRBV14	TRBJ1-2	ASSRIRGRDGYT
TRBV5-4	TRBJ2-3	ASSLGRGDTDTQY
TRBV2	TRBJ1-2	ASETGGMNYGYT
TRBV10-1	TRBJ2-7	ASSSHDRAYEQY
TRBV5-4	TRBJ1-1	ASSLGLKNTEAF
TRBV7-3	TRBJ2-1	ASSRERGGYNEQF
TRBV9	TRBJ2-2	ASSSVGAGTGELF
TRBV3-1/TRBV3-2	TRBJ1-2	ASSQGVLGYT
TRBV24-1	TRBJ1-2	ATSDPGQGDYGYT
TRBV28	TRBJ1-3	ASVPGFGSSGNTIY
TRBV5-1	TRBJ2-7	ASSSGQGYSYEQY
TRBV5-1	TRBJ1-1	ASGQGMNTEAF
TRBV10-1	TRBJ2-3	ARSPLTSLDTQY
TRBV28	TRBJ1-1	ASSLPGSELAF
TRBV18	TRBJ1-2	ASSRGTGGSYGYT
TRBV3-1/TRBV3-2	TRBJ2-7	ASSLGRAGSWEQY
TRBV27	TRBJ2-7	ASSSSTVAGGPIRRKQY
TRBV29-1	TRBJ2-3	SVVSSGRTDTQY
TRBV7-2	TRBJ2-1	ASSLEGALSYNEQF
TRBV2	TRBJ1-5	ASSVGSNQPQH
TRBV29-1	TRBJ2-3	SVGHPSPDTQY
TRBV5-6	TRBJ2-1	ASSFLNGNEQF